This entry lists 9 T cell receptor beta chains sequenced from one sample in a study of blood T cell repertoires in COVID-19. Data came from immunoSEQ multiplex PCR; TCRdb stores just in-frame clones and leaves some out. The data contain hundreds of thousands of clones, around four fifths of them singletons. The sample was peripheral blood. The receptors stem from a woman aged 50 to 65 who had recovered from COVID-19.

This clone was found once. The gene calls are TRBV7-2 and TRBJ2-7; the match to TRBD2 covers 12 bases. Germline CDR1 is SGHTA and CDR2 is FQGNSA. The CDR3 sequence is 16 residues long. Trimming at V came to 1 base and at J to 4 bases, leaving 5 bases not matched to a gene. The CDR3 DNA is TGTGCCAGCAGCTTAGTGGGGCTAGCGGGAGGGTACGAGCAGTACTTC. The encoded protein is CASSLVGLAGGYEQYF.

The chain is built from TRBV5-6 and TRBJ2-7; 9 bases map to TRBD2. V lost 1 base and J lost 8; bases outside the gene matches: 7. The CDR3 runs to 14 residues. Germline CDR1 and CDR2: SGHDT and YYEEEE. DNA for the CDR3: TGTGCCAGCAGCTTGCCTAGCGGGGCCGGAAAGCAGTACTTC. Protein: CASSLPSGAGKQYF.

The gene calls are TRBV7-9 and TRBJ2-3; D perhaps matches TRBD2 (6 bases). CDR3 size: 13 residues. V lost 3 bases, J lost 8 bases, and 12 bases lay in between. CDR1 SEHNR and CDR2 FQNEAQ come from the germline V gene (reference sequence). CDR3 residues: CASSLGPGGTQYF. CDR3 sequence (DNA): TGTGCCAGCAGCTTGGGGCCCGGGGGTACGCAGTATTTT.

The chain couples TRBV2 to TRBJ2-1, with 10 bases that match TRBD2. CDR3 length equals 15 residues. Trimming at V came to 5 bases and at J to 5 bases, leaving 6 bases not matched to a gene. In germline, CDR1 is SNHLY, CDR2 FYNNEI. In nucleotides, the CDR3 is TGTGCCAGCAGTTGGACTAGCGGTAAAGACAATGAGCAGTTCTTC. Encoded protein: CASSWTSGKDNEQFF.

This clone turned up a few times. This rearrangement joins TRBV18 to TRBJ2-7, with a tentative D call TRBD1 (6 bases). Per germline, CDR1 KGHSH and CDR2 LQKENI. The CDR3 extends over 12 amino acids. Trimming took 3 bases from V and 6 from J, leaving 9 bases between them. The CDR3 region is CASSPRGSEQYF. Written as DNA, the CDR3 is TGTGCCAGCTCACCGAGGGGGTCCGAGCAGTACTTC.

The chain combines TRBV6-2 or TRBV6-3 with TRBJ1-2; tentatively, D is TRBD1 (5 bases). Germline assignment: CDR1 MNHEY and CDR2 SVGEGT. V lost 2 bases to trimming and J lost 4 bases, with 8 bases between them. The length of the CDR3 is 13 residues. CDR3 sequence (DNA): TGTGCCAGCAGTTACAGACAGTCCTATGGCTACACCTTC. Residues: CASSYRQSYGYTF.

This clone came up once. The chain uses TRBV10-3 and TRBJ2-7, with 9 bases matching TRBD1. This CDR3 contains 15 residues. Trimming at V came to 0 bases and at J to 3 bases, leaving 3 bases not matched to a gene. CDR1 and CDR2 (germline): ENHRY, SYGVKD. In DNA, the CDR3 is TGTGCCATCAGTGAGTCTGGGACAGGGCTCTACGAGCAGTACTTC. Encoded protein: CAISESGTGLYEQYF.

CDR3 DNA: TGTGCCAGTCGCAAGACAGGGGCCTACGAGCAGTACTTC. Translation: CASRKTGAYEQYF. J is TRBJ2-7 and V is TRBV7-2, with TRBD1 matching over 8 bases. The CDR3 consists of 13 residues. The germline V gene encodes CDR1 SGHTA and CDR2 FQGNSA. V was clipped by 9 bases and J by 2 bases; unmatched bases: 6.

The V call is TRBV11-2, the J call TRBJ2-5; a possible D gene is TRBD1 (7 bases). The CDR3 length is 17 residues. Germline V gene lookup returns CDR1 SGHAT and CDR2 FQNNGV. The V gene lost 5 bases and the J gene lost 0 bases, with 19 bases spanning the gap. The chain's CDR3 is CASSPFIADRYQETQYF. In nucleotides, the CDR3 is TGTGCCAGCAGCCCGTTCATAGCGGACAGGTACCAAGAGACCCAGTACTTC.